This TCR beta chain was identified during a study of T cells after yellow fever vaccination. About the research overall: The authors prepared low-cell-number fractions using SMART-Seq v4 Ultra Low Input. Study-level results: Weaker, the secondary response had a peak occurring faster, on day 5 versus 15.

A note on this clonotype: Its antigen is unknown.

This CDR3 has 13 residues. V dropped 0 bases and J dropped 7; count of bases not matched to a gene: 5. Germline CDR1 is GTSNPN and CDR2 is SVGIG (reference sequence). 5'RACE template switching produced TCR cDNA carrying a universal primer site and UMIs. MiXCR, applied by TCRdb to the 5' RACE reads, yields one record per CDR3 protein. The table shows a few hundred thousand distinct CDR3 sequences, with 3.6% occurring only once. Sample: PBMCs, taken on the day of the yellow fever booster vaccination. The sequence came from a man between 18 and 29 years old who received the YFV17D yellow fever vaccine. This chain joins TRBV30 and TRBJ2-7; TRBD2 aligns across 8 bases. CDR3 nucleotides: TGTGCCTGGAGTGTACGCGGGGGGAGGGAGCAGTACTTC. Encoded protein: CAWSVRGGREQYF.